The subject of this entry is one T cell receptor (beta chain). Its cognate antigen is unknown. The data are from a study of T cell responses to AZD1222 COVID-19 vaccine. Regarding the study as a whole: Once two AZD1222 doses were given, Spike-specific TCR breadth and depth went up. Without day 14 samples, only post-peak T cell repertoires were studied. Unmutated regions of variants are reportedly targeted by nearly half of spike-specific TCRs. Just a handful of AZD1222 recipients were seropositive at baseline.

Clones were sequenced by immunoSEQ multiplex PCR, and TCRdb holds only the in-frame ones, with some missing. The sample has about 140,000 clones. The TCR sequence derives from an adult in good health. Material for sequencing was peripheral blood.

The CDR3 loop reads CASSAGQGEHNEQFF. The DNA of the CDR3 is TGCGCCAGCAGCGCGGGACAGGGAGAGCACAATGAGCAGTTCTTC. The chain combines TRBV5-1 with TRBJ2-1; 9 bases map to TRBD1. Germline CDR1 is SGHRS and CDR2 is YFSETQ. The trim removed 4 bases at V and 5 bases at J, leaving 7 bases unmatched. The CDR3 length is 15 residues.